The 9 T cell receptor beta chains reported below all come from one sample, sequenced in a study of shared clonotypes between healthy human individuals. TCRdb's copy holds only in-frame clones and misses some; the assay was immunoSEQ multiplex PCR. The sample consists of some 500,000 clones, approximately 79% of them appearing once. Sequenced: PBMCs. All receptors derive from a woman aged 40 to 50 in good health. Some clones in this sample may be carry-over from other donors' samples.

The chain couples TRBV2 to TRBJ2-3, with D unclear. The germline gives CDR1 SNHLY, CDR2 FYNNEI. Trimming removed 1 base from V and 8 bases from J, with 19 bases in between. The CDR3 extends over 16 amino acids. The CDR3 is CASSEGYSRSKGTQYF. In DNA form, the CDR3 reads TGTGCCAGCAGTGAAGGGTATAGCAGGAGTAAGGGTACGCAGTATTTT.

Only one count was recorded for this clone. The chain combines TRBV28 with TRBJ2-3; 12 positions agree with TRBD2. Losses at the gene ends were 3 bases for V and 1 base for J; bases not matched to a gene: 14. Germline loops: CDR1 MDHEN, CDR2 SYDVKM. The CDR3 spans 20 residues. CDR3 sequence reads: CASSLSYWLLAGGGTDTQYF. CDR3 coding DNA: TGTGCCAGCAGTTTGTCTTATTGGCTTCTAGCGGGAGGGGGCACAGATACGCAGTATTTT.

This clone was counted only a few times. This chain links TRBV14 with TRBJ1-5; D ambiguous. The germline V gene has CDR1 SGHDN and CDR2 FVKESK. V lost 3 bases, J lost 7 bases, and 10 bases lay in between. The CDR3 is 13 amino acids. The CDR3 loop is CASSQTGWQPQHF. DNA for the CDR3: TGTGCCAGCAGCCAGACTGGGTGGCAGCCCCAGCATTTT.

The CDR3 nucleotides read TGTGCCAGCAGTTTAGTTGGAAACACCATATATTTT. Translation: CASSLVGNTIYF. The rearrangement joins TRBV28 to TRBJ1-3, with D hard to call. V was trimmed by 2 bases and J by 3 bases, leaving 2 bases between them. The CDR3 is 12 amino acids. Germline V gene sequence: CDR1 MDHEN, CDR2 SYDVKM.

Only a few counts were recorded for this clone. The genes are TRBV5-4 and TRBJ1-1, with D unclear. Per the germline V gene, CDR1 is SGHNT and CDR2 is YYREEE (reference sequence). Trimming left V 5 bases short and J 0 bases short, with 11 bases between. This CDR3 contains 14 residues. The CDR3 DNA follows: TGTGCCAGCAGGCAGGATTTGATGAACACTGAAGCTTTCTTT. This codes for CASRQDLMNTEAFF.

The gene calls are TRBV5-8 and TRBJ2-5, with D perhaps matching TRBD2 (6 bases). CDR3 length: 13 residues. With 7 bases removed from V and 7 bases from J, the gap between germline ends came to 17 bases. In germline, CDR1 is SGHTS, CDR2 YDEGEE. The CDR3 is CASPPWGVRTQYF. CDR3 coding DNA: TGTGCCAGCCCACCGTGGGGGGTGAGGACCCAGTACTTC.

The rearrangement uses TRBV18 and TRBJ1-2, with 8 positions matching TRBD1. The CDR3 length is 15 residues. The junction had 7 bases not matched to a gene; V was cut back by 3 bases and J by 4 bases. Germline V lookup: CDR1 KGHSH, CDR2 LQKENI. The CDR3 nucleotides are TGTGCCAGCTCACCGAAGCCCGGGACAGGCTATGGCTACACCTTC. Amino acid sequence: CASSPKPGTGYGYTF.

V is TRBV15 and J is TRBJ2-7, with D perhaps matching TRBD1 (6 bases). The CDR3 length is 16 residues. Germline lookup yields CDR1 LNHNV and CDR2 YYDKDF (reference sequence). V lost 1 base to trimming and J lost 13 bases, with 26 bases between them. The CDR3 protein is CATSRVLHDPGQGFYF. Here the CDR3 DNA reads TGTGCCACCAGCAGAGTCCTTCACGATCCGGGACAAGGATTTTACTTC.

The count of this clone is one. The chain uses TRBV7-8 and TRBJ1-3; no clear D. The CDR3 spans 14 residues. Germline values: CDR1 SGHVS, CDR2 FQNEAQ. The V and J ends lost 2 bases and 0 bases respectively, with 5 bases between them. CDR3 bases: TGTGCCAGCAGCTTACGGGCCTCTGGAAACACCATATATTTT. This translates into CASSLRASGNTIYF.